These 21 T cell receptor beta chains came from one sample sequenced in a study of response to subunit inactivated influenza vaccine. In TCRdb, the RT-PCR reads were re-called with MiXCR into one record per CDR3 protein. The sample lists roughly 700,000 distinct CDR3 sequences, approximately 15% occurring once. Sequences were derived from PBMCs from blood, sampled about 14 days before vaccination. Receptors were obtained from a man aged 45-60 years who received an inactivated influenza vaccine.

V and J are TRBV6-5 and TRBJ1-5; D remains ambiguous. The CDR3 runs to 12 residues. V was clipped by 6 bases and J by 0 bases, with 3 bases between them. The germline V gene has CDR1 MNHEY and CDR2 SVGAGI. The CDR3: CASRTSNQPQHF. The CDR3 DNA reads TGTGCCAGCAGGACTAGCAATCAGCCCCAGCATTTT.

J is TRBJ1-1 and V is TRBV10-3; D may be TRBD1 (5 bases). Germline lookup yields CDR1 ENHRY and CDR2 SYGVKD. V was trimmed by 7 bases and J by 0 bases, leaving 15 bases between them. The CDR3 has 15 residues. CDR3 DNA sequence: TGTGCCATCAAACCACAGGCGGCGATGAACACTGAAGCTTTCTTT. The encoded protein is CAIKPQAAMNTEAFF.

V and J are TRBV24-1 and TRBJ1-1; D remains ambiguous. The CDR3 sequence is 12 residues long. The ends were cut back, 2 bases at V and 7 bases at J, with 7 bases in the middle. Germline loops: CDR1 KGHDR, CDR2 SFDVKD. The CDR3 DNA reads TGTGCCACCAGTGATTCGAGGAGTGAAGCTTTCTTT. Translating it yields CATSDSRSEAFF.

The rearrangement joins TRBV12-3 or TRBV12-4 to TRBJ1-2, with 7 bases that match TRBD1. The CDR3 spans 14 residues. Unmatched junction bases numbered 7, after V lost 8 bases and J lost 1 base. The CDR3 spells CASGGTAINYGYTF. CDR3 DNA: TGTGCCAGCGGGGGGACAGCGATTAACTATGGCTACACCTTC.

V gene TRBV7-2 combines with J gene TRBJ2-3, with unresolved D. The CDR3 is 12 residues long. The V gene's germline CDR1 is SGHTA and CDR2 FQGNSA. V was shortened by 5 bases and J by 9 bases, with 12 bases between the two germline ends. CDR3 region: CASSQTGGTQYF. DNA of the CDR3: TGTGCCAGCAGCCAAACGGGTGGGACGCAGTATTTT. The variable domain in full, completed from reference TRBV7-2 and TRBJ2-3, reads GAGVSQSPSNKVTEKGKDVELRCDPISGHTALYWYRQSLGQGLEFLIYFQGNSAPDKSGLPSDRFSAERTGGSVSTLTIQRTQQEDSAVYLCASSQTGGTQYFGPGTRLTVL.

This clonotype was seen only a few times. V usage is TRBV29-1 and J usage is TRBJ2-3; the D gene is possibly TRBD1 (5 bases). The CDR3 sequence is 15 residues long. Germline V gene lookup returns CDR1 SQVTM and CDR2 ANQGSEA. Trimming took 1 base from V and 3 from J, leaving 14 bases between them. The DNA for the CDR3 is TGCAGCGTTGAAGCAGGGCAGGGTTCAACAGATACGCAGTATTTT. Translating gives CSVEAGQGSTDTQYF.

This sequence joins TRBV5-1 and TRBJ2-7; D may be TRBD1 (5 bases). The CDR3 has 15 residues. The V end was cut by 0 bases, the J end by 5 bases, with 15 bases between. CDR1 SGHRS and CDR2 YFSETQ come from the germline V gene. The CDR3 DNA sequence: TGCGCCAGCAGCTTGGTTGGGGCGCGGTATGACGAGCAGTACTTC. Its translation: CASSLVGARYDEQYF.

This clonotype was detected many times. Mismatch with germline at one junction end may stem from a read error. J is TRBJ2-5 and V is TRBV4-1; a possible D gene is TRBD1 (6 bases). This CDR3 comprises 13 residues. Germline assignment: CDR1 MGHRA and CDR2 YSYEKL. The CDR3 DNA reads TGTGCCAGCAGCCAGGGGCTTGAAGAGACCCAGTACTTC. It is translated as CASSQGLEETQYF.

The V and J genes are TRBV6-1 and TRBJ1-4, with 9 bases aligning to TRBD1. The ends lost 6 bases at V and 2 bases at J; junction bases unmatched: 16. CDR3 size: 19 residues. Germline CDR1 reads MNHNS; CDR2 reads SASEGT. CDR3 nucleotides: TGTGCCAGCAGACCACAGGGGGCGCGTTCAGGGTCCACTAATGAAAAACTGTTTTTT. Encoded protein: CASRPQGARSGSTNEKLFF.

In its sample, this clonotype was seen many times. The J gene is TRBJ2-7, the V gene TRBV5-1; 7 bases fit TRBD1. Germline assignment: CDR1 SGHRS and CDR2 YFSETQ. V shed 0 bases and J 7 bases; nucleotides not matched to a gene: 7. There are 14 residues in the CDR3. For the CDR3, the DNA is TGCGCCAGCAGCTTGGTAGCGACAGGGATTGAGCAGTACTTC. Translating gives CASSLVATGIEQYF. Full variable domain (remainder filled in from reference TRBV5-1 and TRBJ2-7): KAGVTQTPRYLIKTRGQQVTLSCSPISGHRSVSWYQQTPGQGLQFLFEYFSETQRNKGNFPGRFSGRQFSNSRSEMNVSTLELGDSALYLCASSLVATGIEQYFGPGTRLTVT.

CDR3 bases: TGTGCCAGCAACCTACAGGGGGCCCCCTACGAGCAGTACTTC. Amino acids: CASNLQGAPYEQYF. The genes are TRBV28 and TRBJ2-7, with 9 bases lining up with TRBD1. The germline V gene has CDR1 MDHEN and CDR2 SYDVKM. The V segment lost 7 bases and the J segment 2 bases; nucleotides outside the gene matches: 6. There are 14 residues in the CDR3.

The chain recombines TRBV27 with TRBJ2-7, with D perhaps given as TRBD1 or TRBD2 (5 bases each). The CDR3 loop spans 15 amino acids. Trimming shortened V by 5 bases and J by 0 bases, and 14 bases separated the two germline ends. Per the germline V gene, CDR1 is MNHEY and CDR2 is SMNVEV (reference sequence). This CDR3 reads CASSPYGAGSYEQYF. As DNA, the CDR3 is TGTGCCAGCAGTCCATACGGGGCTGGCTCCTACGAGCAGTACTTC.

DNA of the CDR3: TGTGCCAGCAGTAAAACAGTGGGCAGCGAAAAACTGTTTTTT. Amino acids: CASSKTVGSEKLFF. This sequence joins TRBV6-1 and TRBJ1-4; unclear D gene. The germline CDR1 and CDR2 sequences are MNHNS and SASEGT. CDR3 length: 14 amino acids. Trimming left V 5 bases short and J 8 bases short, with 15 bases between.

The chain combines TRBV4-3 with TRBJ2-5; a possible D gene is TRBD1 (5 bases). The CDR3 runs 13 residues. Trimming took off 3 bases at V and 3 bases at J, with 8 bases between the two ends. From germline, CDR1 is LGHNA and CDR2 YSLEER. CDR3 loop: CASSQAREETQYF. The CDR3 nucleotides read TGCGCCAGCAGCCAGGCCAGGGAAGAGACCCAGTACTTC.

The chain joins TRBV29-1 to TRBJ2-7; TRBD1 matches at 9 bases. Germline V lookup: CDR1 SQVTM, CDR2 ANQGSEA. Germline trimming cut 6 bases from V and 2 bases from J; bases unmatched to any gene: 5. CDR3 length: 13 amino acids. The CDR3 sequence: CSVGTGRPYEQYF. The CDR3 region has the DNA TGCAGCGTGGGGACAGGGAGACCCTACGAGCAGTACTTC.

There are a few counts of this clonotype. The chain carries TRBV7-2 and TRBJ2-3, with 7 bases fitting TRBD1. Trimming removed 5 bases from V and 0 bases from J; junction bases left unmatched: 11. Germline V CDR1 and CDR2: SGHTA, FQGNSA. The CDR3 runs to 17 residues. The CDR3 is CASSPTGRGLSTDTQYF. DNA for the CDR3: TGTGCCAGCAGCCCAACGGGAAGGGGGCTTAGCACAGATACGCAGTATTTT.

This clonotype was recorded a few times. The V and J genes are TRBV20-1 and TRBJ2-7, with 11 bases identical to TRBD2. V trimming: 6 bases; J trimming: 6 bases; junction bases outside the gene matches: 7. From germline, CDR1 is DFQATT and CDR2 SNEGSKA (reference sequence). CDR3 length: 13 amino acids. The CDR3, as DNA: TGCAGTGCAGGGTTAGCGGGAGGGCTCGAGCAGTACTTC. Translated, it gives CSAGLAGGLEQYF.

In its sample, this clonotype was seen many times. V and J are TRBV5-5 and TRBJ2-1, with 11 bases that match TRBD1. Germline-derived CDR1 and CDR2 are SGHKS and YYEKEE (reference sequence). There are 16 residues in the CDR3. V was pared by 1 base and J by 7 bases, with 7 bases of the junction left unmatched. CDR3 residues: CASSLLDRGLWNEQFF. The CDR3 DNA reads as TGTGCCAGCAGCTTGCTGGACAGGGGGCTTTGGAATGAGCAGTTCTTC.

This clonotype was counted only a few times. The chain has TRBV12-3 or TRBV12-4 and TRBJ1-5, with D perhaps TRBD1 (6 bases). Between the trimmed V and J ends, which lost 7 bases and 3 bases, there was a span of 13 bases. The CDR3 has 14 residues. The CDR3 DNA follows: TGTGCCAGCACTCCTACAGGGAACAATCAGCCCCAGCATTTT. Its translation: CASTPTGNNQPQHF.

The rearrangement links TRBV14 to TRBJ2-3; tentative D call: TRBD1 (6 bases). CDR3 length: 17 residues. Deletions cut 4 bases from V and 1 base from J, with 18 bases between. Germline CDR1 is SGHDN and CDR2 is FVKESK. The CDR3 protein is CASSPTRDILRTDTQYF. In DNA, the CDR3 is TGTGCCAGCAGCCCAACCCGGGACATCCTTCGCACAGATACGCAGTATTTT. Full variable domain (rest looked up from reference TRBV14 and TRBJ2-3): EAGVTQFPSHSVIEKGQTVTLRCDPISGHDNLYWYRRVMGKEIKFLLHFVKESKQDESGMPNNRFLAERTGGTYSTLKVQPAELEDSGVYFCASSPTRDILRTDTQYFGPGTRLTVL.

A few counts support this clonotype. The V call is TRBV6-1, the J call TRBJ2-1, with D maybe TRBD1 (6 bases). Trimming left V 5 bases short and J 5 bases short, with 13 bases between. Germline values: CDR1 MNHNS, CDR2 SASEGT. The CDR3 is 14 amino acids. The CDR3 DNA sequence: TGTGCCAGCAGTCTCCGGACAGATAACAATGAGCAGTTCTTC. Its protein is CASSLRTDNNEQFF.